The next 7 T cell receptor beta chains were all read from a single sample in a study of blood T cell repertoires in COVID-19. TCRdb's copy holds only in-frame clones and misses some; the assay was immunoSEQ multiplex PCR. This sample yields 60,000 to 95,000 clones, of which roughly 90% are seen a single time; roughly 6.8% belongs to the top ten. Sample: peripheral blood. These receptor sequences come from a woman aged 45-60 years with acute or convalescent COVID-19.

The chain has TRBV5-6 and TRBJ1-4; 7 nucleotides line up with TRBD1. V gave up 4 bases and J gave up 2 bases; unmatched junction bases: 11. Germline assignment: CDR1 SGHDT and CDR2 YYEEEE. This CDR3 spans 17 amino acids. CDR3 residues: CASSTRLRGQTNEKLFF. The CDR3 bases are TGTGCCAGCAGCACCCGCCTAAGGGGGCAGACTAATGAAAAACTGTTTTTT.

The chain combines TRBV7-6 with TRBJ1-4; D uncertain. The V gene lost 1 base and the J gene lost 7 bases, with 19 bases spanning the gap. Looked up from germline, CDR1 is SGHVS and CDR2 is FNYEAQ. The CDR3 has 17 amino acids. Written as DNA, the CDR3 is TGTGCCAGCAGCTTAGAGAGCCGGGAAATGATGGGTGAAAAACTGTTTTTT. This gives the protein CASSLESREMMGEKLFF.

The chain links TRBV19 to TRBJ2-3; maybe TRBD1 (5 bases). V lost 5 bases to trimming and J lost 0 bases, with 9 bases between them. Germline V CDR1 and CDR2: LNHDA, SQIVND (reference sequence). This CDR3 is 14 amino acids long. Here the CDR3 DNA reads TGTGCCAGTAGTCCAACAGGTAGCACAGATACGCAGTATTTT. Encoded protein: CASSPTGSTDTQYF.

The chain employs TRBV27 and TRBJ2-7; the D gene is possibly TRBD2 (6 bases). Germline V CDR1 and CDR2: MNHEY, SMNVEV (reference sequence). Trimming shortened V by 4 bases and J by 5 bases, and 12 bases separated the two germline ends. The CDR3 is 13 residues long. CDR3 bases: TGTGCCAGCAGTTCGCCGGGACTCCACGAGCAGTACTTC. Its protein product is CASSSPGLHEQYF.

This clone has a single count. This chain connects TRBV28 to TRBJ1-6; a weak D match, TRBD1 (6 bases). The CDR3 totals 14 residues. The germline CDR1 and CDR2 sequences are MDHEN and SYDVKM. Between the trimmed V and J ends, which lost 7 bases and 7 bases, there was a span of 14 bases. The CDR3 protein is CASTAPRGNSPLHF. DNA for the CDR3: TGTGCCAGCACTGCCCCCAGGGGAAATTCACCCCTCCACTTT.

The chain couples TRBV4-1 to TRBJ2-1; 7 bases fit TRBD1. Germline V gene lookup returns CDR1 MGHRA and CDR2 YSYEKL. V dropped 0 bases and J dropped 2; count of bases not matched to a gene: 4. The CDR3 runs to 16 residues. In DNA, the CDR3 is TGCGCCAGCAGCCAAGACGGGACAGCCACCTACAATGAGCAGTTCTTC. Its protein product is CASSQDGTATYNEQFF.

J is TRBJ1-1 and V is TRBV4-1; tentatively, D is TRBD1 (6 bases). Trimming took 0 bases from V and 1 from J, leaving 12 bases between them. The CDR3 has 16 amino acids. Germline assignment: CDR1 MGHRA and CDR2 YSYEKL. The CDR3 spells CASSQDGTRGNTEAFF. Here the CDR3 DNA reads TGCGCCAGCAGCCAAGACGGAACCAGGGGGAACACTGAAGCTTTCTTT.